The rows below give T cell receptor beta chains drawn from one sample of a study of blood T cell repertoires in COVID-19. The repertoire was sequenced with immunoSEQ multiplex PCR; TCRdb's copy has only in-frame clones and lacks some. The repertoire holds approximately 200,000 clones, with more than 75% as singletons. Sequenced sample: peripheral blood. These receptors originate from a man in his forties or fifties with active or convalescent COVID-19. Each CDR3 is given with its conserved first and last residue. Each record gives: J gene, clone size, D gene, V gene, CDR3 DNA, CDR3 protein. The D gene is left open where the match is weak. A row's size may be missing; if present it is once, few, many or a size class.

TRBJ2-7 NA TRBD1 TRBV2 TGTGCCAGCAGGGCCGGACAGGGTTGGTACGAGCAGTACTTC CASRAGQGWYEQYF
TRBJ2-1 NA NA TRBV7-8 TGTGCCAGCAGCTTAGGGCCAGTTTCCCTCAATGAGCAGTTCTTC CASSLGPVSLNEQFF
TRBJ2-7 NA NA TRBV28 TGTGCCAGCAGTTTAATCGGGTACGAGCAGTACTTC CASSLIGYEQYF
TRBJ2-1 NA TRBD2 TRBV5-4 TGTGCCAGCAGCCTAGGGACTAGCGGGTACAATGAGCAGTTCTTC CASSLGTSGYNEQFF
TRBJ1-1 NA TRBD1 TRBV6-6 TGTGCCAGCAGTCCCGGGACAGCATATACTGAAGCTTTCTTT CASSPGTAYTEAFF
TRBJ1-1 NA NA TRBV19 TGTGCCAGTAGCAGTGTTAGGGGAATCAGGACTGAAGCTTTCTTT CASSSVRGIRTEAFF
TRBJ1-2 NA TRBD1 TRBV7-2 TGTGCCAGCAGCTTAGGGGGACAGGGATACTATGGCTACACCTTC CASSLGGQGYYGYTF
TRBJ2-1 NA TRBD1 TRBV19 TGTGCCAGTAGTTTGGACAGGGGAGTAGTAAATGAGCAGTTCTTC CASSLDRGVVNEQFF
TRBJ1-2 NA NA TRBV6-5 TGTGCCAGCAGACGTCTTGACAGCTATGGCTACACCTTC CASRRLDSYGYTF
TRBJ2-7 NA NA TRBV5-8 TGTGCCAGCATCCCGAGTCCCTCAAGCTCCTACGAGCAGTACTTC CASIPSPSSSYEQYF
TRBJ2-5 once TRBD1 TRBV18 TGTGCCAGCTCACCTCGGACAGGTCAAGAGACCCAGTACTTC CASSPRTGQETQYF
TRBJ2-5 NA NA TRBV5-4 TGTGCCAGCAGCTTGGGGGACACTTACCAAGAGACCCAGTACTTC CASSLGDTYQETQYF
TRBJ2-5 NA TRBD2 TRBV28 TGTGCCAGCAGTTTGGTAGCGGGAGGGGGAGAGACCCAGTACTTC CASSLVAGGGETQYF
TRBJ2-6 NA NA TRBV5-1 TGCGCCAGCAGCTTCGACACCTCTGGGGCCAACGTCCTGACTTTC CASSFDTSGANVLTF
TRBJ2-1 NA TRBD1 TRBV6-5 TGTGCCAGCAGTAACCGGGACAGATTTTACAATGAGCAGTTCTTC CASSNRDRFYNEQFF
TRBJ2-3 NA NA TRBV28 TGTGCCAGCAGTTTCGCCACAACCTTCACAGATACGCAGTATTTT CASSFATTFTDTQYF
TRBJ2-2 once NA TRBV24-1 TGTGCCACCAGACAGGCCGGGACCGGGGAGCTGTTTTTT CATRQAGTGELFF
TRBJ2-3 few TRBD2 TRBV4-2 TGTGCCAGCAGCGTAGGACTAGCGGCTAGCACAGATACGCAGTATTTT CASSVGLAASTDTQYF
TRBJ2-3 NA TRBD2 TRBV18 TGTGCCAGCTCACCCGGGAGGGATGATACGCAGTATTTT CASSPGRDDTQYF
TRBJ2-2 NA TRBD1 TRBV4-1 TGCGCCAGCAGCCGGGAGGGACAGGGTACGGGCGGGGAGCTGTTTTTT CASSREGQGTGGELFF
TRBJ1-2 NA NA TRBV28 TGTGCCAGCAGTTTGTCCCCGGGACTATATGGCTACACCTTC CASSLSPGLYGYTF
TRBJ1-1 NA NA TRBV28 TGTGCCAGCAGTTTGGGGCAGATCGCTCTCTTTGACACTGAAGCTTTCTTT CASSLGQIALFDTEAFF
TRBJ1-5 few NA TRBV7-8 TGTGCCAGCAGCCATCGACAGGTAGCACAGCCCCAGCATTTT CASSHRQVAQPQHF
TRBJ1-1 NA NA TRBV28 TGTGCCAGCAGTTTTACGGGGAACACTGAAGCTTTCTTT CASSFTGNTEAFF
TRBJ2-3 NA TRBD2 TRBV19 TGTGCCGCCGGACTAGCGGGGGGGCTGTTGAGCACAGATACGCAGTATTTT CAAGLAGGLLSTDTQYF
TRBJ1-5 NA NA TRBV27 TGTGCCAGCGTGGGGGGTTATAGCAATCAGCCCCAGCATTTT CASVGGYSNQPQHF
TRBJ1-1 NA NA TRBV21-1 TGTGCCAGCGGTTCAGGGCAGTGCACTGAAGCTTTCTTT CASGSGQCTEAFF
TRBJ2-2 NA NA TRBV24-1 TGTGCCACCAGTGATTTTGGGACACCCCCCGGGGAGCTGTTTTTT CATSDFGTPPGELFF
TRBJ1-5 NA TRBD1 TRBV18 TGTGCCAGCTCATCCGGACAGGGCCCCAATCAGCCCCAGCATTTT CASSSGQGPNQPQHF
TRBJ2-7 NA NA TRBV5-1 TGCGCCAGCAGCTTGGCCGGGGGGCGAACCCCCTACGAGCAGTACTTC CASSLAGGRTPYEQYF
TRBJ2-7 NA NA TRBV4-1 TGCGCCAGCAGCCATGGACTAGGGGGCTCCTACGAGCAGTACTTC CASSHGLGGSYEQYF
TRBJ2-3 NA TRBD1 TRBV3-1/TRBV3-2 TGTGCCAGCAGCCCCCTCCCGGGACAGGGGACAGATACGCAGTATTTT CASSPLPGQGTDTQYF
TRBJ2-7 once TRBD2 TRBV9 TGTGCCAGCAGTGCCCCCGGACTAGGGCACTACGAGCAGTACTTC CASSAPGLGHYEQYF
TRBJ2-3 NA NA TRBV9 TGTGCCAGCAGCCCCGACGCGGGTAGCACAGATACGCAGTATTTT CASSPDAGSTDTQYF
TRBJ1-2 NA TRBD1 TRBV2 TGTGCCAGCAGGGAGACAGGGGGCATGTATGGCTACACCTTC CASRETGGMYGYTF
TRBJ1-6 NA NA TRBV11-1 TGTGCCAGCAGCTTCAGGGGCAATAATTCACCCCTCCACTTT CASSFRGNNSPLHF
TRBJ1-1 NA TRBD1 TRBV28 TGTGCCAGCAGGCCGGGACAGGGACACACTGAAGCTTTCTTT CASRPGQGHTEAFF
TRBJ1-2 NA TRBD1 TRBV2 TGTGCCAGCAGCAGGGGGTTGGACTATGGCTACACCTTC CASSRGLDYGYTF
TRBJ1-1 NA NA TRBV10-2 TGCGCCAGCAGTTTGGACAGCAACACTGAAGCTTTCTTT CASSLDSNTEAFF
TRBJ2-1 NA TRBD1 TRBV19 TGTGCCAGTAGTATTGAGGGGGCGAGCTCCTACAATGAGCAGTTCTTC CASSIEGASSYNEQFF
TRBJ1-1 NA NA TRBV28 TGTGCCAGCAGCCCAGCCCCTCCACTTCCGGGGAACACTGAAGCTTTCTTT CASSPAPPLPGNTEAFF
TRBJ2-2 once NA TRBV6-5 TGTGCCAGCAGTTACTCGACAGTCTTCGCCGGGGAGCTGTTTTTT CASSYSTVFAGELFF
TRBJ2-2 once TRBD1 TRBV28 TGTGCCACCGACCCCCGGGACAGGGGGACGCGGATCACCGGGGAGCTGTTTTTT CATDPRDRGTRITGELFF
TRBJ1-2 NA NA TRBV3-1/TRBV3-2 TGTGCCAGCAGCCCCCGGGTCCCAGTGGGTGGCTACACCTTC CASSPRVPVGGYTF
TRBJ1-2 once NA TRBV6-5 TGTGCCAGCAGTTTGGAGAGGGTGGCTGGCTACACCTTC CASSLERVAGYTF
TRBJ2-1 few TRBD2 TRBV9 TGTGCCAGCAGCGTAGGAGGGAGGGCCGAGCAGTTCTTC CASSVGGRAEQFF
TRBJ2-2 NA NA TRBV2 TGTGCCAGCAGCAGGACAGTAAACACCGGGGAGCTGTTTTTT CASSRTVNTGELFF
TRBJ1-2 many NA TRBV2 TGTGCCAGCAGTGAAGCGGGGGGAACTAACTATGGCTACACCTTC CASSEAGGTNYGYTF
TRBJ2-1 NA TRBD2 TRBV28 TGTGCCAGCAGTTTATACGGGACTAGCTTTGATGAGCAGTTCTTC CASSLYGTSFDEQFF
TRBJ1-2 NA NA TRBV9 TGTGCCAGCAGCGTTCGGTTTAACTATGGCTACACCTTC CASSVRFNYGYTF
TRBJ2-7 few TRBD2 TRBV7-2 TGTGCCAGCACTCTCCGGGGCACCCTAGCGGGGGGGAACTACGAGCAGTACTTC CASTLRGTLAGGNYEQYF
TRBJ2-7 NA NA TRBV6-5 TGTGCCAGCAGTTACTCAGGACGGAGGGACGAGCAGTACTTC CASSYSGRRDEQYF
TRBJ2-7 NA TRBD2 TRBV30 TGTGCCTGGAGTGTCCCGGGACTAGCGTACTCCTACGAGCAGTACTTC CAWSVPGLAYSYEQYF